Listed below are T cell receptor beta chains from one sample, sequenced in a study of T cell repertoires in cytomegalovirus infection. TCRdb passed the reads through MiXCR, listing each CDR3 protein once. The profile covers roughly 190,000 distinct CDR3 sequences, with approximately 9.7% appearing a single time and approximately 4.2% taken by the ten largest. Sequencing was carried out using PBMCs. The receptor set was obtained from a human donor in good health (CMV status not recorded). Some clones in this sample may be carry-over from other donors' samples. Each CDR3 is given without its conserved first and last residue.

CDR3aa: ASSPAGWGNEQF
j_gene: TRBJ2-1
v_gene: TRBV28

CDR3aa: SVASDEDTQY
j_gene: TRBJ2-3
v_gene: TRBV29-1

CDR3aa: ASSGLAGQPTGELF
j_gene: TRBJ2-2
v_gene: TRBV28

CDR3aa: ASSSTTRKDRQTQY
j_gene: TRBJ2-5
v_gene: TRBV7-9

CDR3aa: ASSTQGNYGYT
j_gene: TRBJ1-2
v_gene: TRBV28

CDR3aa: ASSPGTGGVEKLF
j_gene: TRBJ1-4
v_gene: TRBV7-9

CDR3aa: SVELDPGEAF
j_gene: TRBJ1-1
v_gene: TRBV29-1

CDR3aa: ASSLGAAGLAGGPRYEQY
j_gene: TRBJ2-7
v_gene: TRBV7-2

CDR3aa: SAIHSGGLGTEAF
j_gene: TRBJ1-1
v_gene: TRBV29-1

CDR3aa: ASNTGAKTQY
j_gene: TRBJ2-5
v_gene: TRBV10-2

CDR3aa: ASSFEGWDTQY
j_gene: TRBJ2-3
v_gene: TRBV11-2

CDR3aa: ASTQGNQPQH
j_gene: TRBJ1-5
v_gene: TRBV28

CDR3aa: ASITYGGPQH
j_gene: TRBJ1-5
v_gene: TRBV28

CDR3aa: ASSYRQGGNSPLH
j_gene: TRBJ1-6
v_gene: TRBV28

CDR3aa: ASSSEDRGQETQY
j_gene: TRBJ2-5
v_gene: TRBV7-7

CDR3aa: AISESVTGINEQF
j_gene: TRBJ2-1
v_gene: TRBV10-3

CDR3aa: ASSSTGGGSPLH
j_gene: TRBJ1-6
v_gene: TRBV7-3

CDR3aa: ASSLTPNRGDTQY
j_gene: TRBJ2-3
v_gene: TRBV7-3

CDR3aa: ASTGQTYGYT
j_gene: TRBJ1-2
v_gene: TRBV28